This entry lists 11 T cell receptor beta chains sequenced from one sample in a study of blood T cells in healthy people across ages. PCR was performed a second time for roughly 7 to 11 cycles using a sample-barcoded 5' primer and a J-beta primer mix. MiXCR, applied by TCRdb to the 5' RACE reads, yields one record per CDR3 protein. The sample has around 670,000 distinct CDR3 sequences; under 30% are singletons. Sample: blood. The receptor source for this set is a woman of 80 years or more in good health.

This chain connects TRBV6-4 to TRBJ1-2, with 9 bases identical to TRBD1. This CDR3 region has 12 residues. Germline loops: CDR1 MRHNA, CDR2 SNTAGT. V dropped 6 bases and J dropped 9; count of bases not matched to a gene: 5. In nucleotides, the CDR3 is TGTGCCAGCAGGACGGGACAGGGAAGCTACACCTTC. This encodes CASRTGQGSYTF.

Concerning this clonotype: At one end the junction does not follow the germline gene, possibly because of a read error. This rearrangement joins TRBV28 to TRBJ1-2; D is undetermined. This CDR3 spans 13 amino acids. Germline V gene lookup returns CDR1 MDHEN and CDR2 SYDVKM. CDR3 sequence (DNA): TGTGCCAGCAGTTTAATGGGGAGCTATGGCTACACCTTT. Protein: CASSLMGSYGYTF.

In its sample, this clonotype was seen many times. This chain links TRBV20-1 with TRBJ2-1, with 7 bases matching TRBD2. CDR1 and CDR2 (germline): DFQATT, SNEGSKA (reference sequence). V lost 1 base, J lost 0 bases, and 9 bases stayed unmatched. The CDR3 totals 17 residues. This CDR3 reads CSARVGLAVSSYNEQFF. The CDR3 DNA reads TGCAGTGCTAGAGTAGGGCTAGCGGTTAGCTCCTACAATGAGCAGTTCTTC.

This clonotype showed up many times. V is TRBV6-1 and J is TRBJ1-2; no definite D call. CDR3 length equals 13 residues. In germline, CDR1 is MNHNS, CDR2 SASEGT. The V gene lost 3 bases and the J gene lost 8 bases, with 13 bases spanning the gap. The CDR3 nucleotides read TGTGCCAGCAGTGAGGGGAGGACGTCGGGCTACACCTTC. Translating it yields CASSEGRTSGYTF.

This clonotype was counted many times. The CDR3 DNA sequence: TGTGCCAGCAGCCCGAAAAGCTCCTACGAGCAGTACTTC. Its translation: CASSPKSSYEQYF. V is TRBV7-2 and J is TRBJ2-7; D call uncertain. This CDR3 has 13 residues. Germline values: CDR1 SGHTA, CDR2 FQGNSA. V lost 5 bases and J lost 0, with 8 bases in between.

This clonotype was counted a few times. The V and J genes are TRBV11-2 and TRBJ2-1, with 8 positions matching TRBD2. The J call may not be correct, given that the DNA end is closer to TRBJ2-7. Germline loops: CDR1 SGHAT, CDR2 FQNNGV. This CDR3 spans 17 amino acids. The CDR3 bases are TGTGCCAGCAGTCCCTTGGCGGGGGGTATCTCCTACAATGAGCAGTACTTC. Translation gives CASSPLAGGISYNEQYF.

The chain links TRBV15 to TRBJ1-2, with unresolved D. Germline CDR1 is LNHNV and CDR2 is YYDKDF (reference sequence). There are 14 residues in the CDR3. Trimming cost V 3 bases and J 3 bases, with 11 bases left between them. In DNA, the CDR3 is TGTGCCACCAGCAGCTACATCGGGGACTATGGCTACACCTTC. This gives the protein CATSSYIGDYGYTF. The variable domain in full, with the rest retrieved from reference TRBV15 and TRBJ1-2, is DAMVIQNPRYQVTQFGKPVTLSCSQTLNHNVMYWYQQKSSQAPKLLFHYYDKDFNNEADTPDNFQSRRPNTSFCFLDIRSPGLGDTAMYLCATSSYIGDYGYTFGSGTRLTVV.

The chain combines TRBV24-1 with TRBJ2-1; D gene unclear. CDR1 and CDR2 from the germline V gene are KGHDR and SFDVKD. V was shortened by 8 bases and J by 4 bases, with 5 bases between the two germline ends. This CDR3 has 11 amino acids. CDR3 DNA sequence: TGTGCCACCACGAATTACAATGAGCAGTTCTTC. Translated, it gives CATTNYNEQFF.

This clonotype was detected ten times or more. The chain links TRBV20-1 to TRBJ1-5; D might be TRBD1 (6 bases). Trimming left V 5 bases short and J 4 bases short, with 15 bases between. This CDR3 spans 14 amino acids. In germline, CDR1 is DFQATT, CDR2 SNEGSKA (reference sequence). As DNA, the CDR3 is TGCAGTGCTGAACAGGGAGGCTGGAATCAGCCCCAGCATTTT. Its translation is CSAEQGGWNQPQHF.

This clonotype was observed many times. V gene TRBV12-3 or TRBV12-4 combines with J gene TRBJ2-1, with D uncertain. V dropped 3 bases and J dropped 9 bases, with 12 bases sitting between them. The CDR3 contains 13 residues. The CDR3 region is CASSLAQSGEQFF. The CDR3 bases are TGTGCCAGCAGTTTGGCCCAATCCGGTGAGCAGTTCTTC.

This clonotype showed up many times. The chain combines TRBV20-1 with TRBJ2-7; no reliable D call. The CDR3 covers 13 residues. Trimming shortened V by 3 bases and J by 0 bases, and 9 bases separated the two germline ends. Germline CDR1 reads DFQATT; CDR2 reads SNEGSKA (reference sequence). CDR3 in amino acids: CSASRRSSYEQYF. The CDR3 bases are TGCAGTGCTAGTCGAAGGAGCTCCTACGAGCAGTACTTC.